The T cell receptor (beta chain) under discussion was sequenced for a study of PD-1 blockade in classical Hodgkin lymphoma. TCRdb keeps only in-frame clones here, not all; method: immunoSEQ multiplex PCR. The sample gives 90,000 to 100,000 clones, 89% of which show up once; approximately 12% is in the top ten. V shed 2 bases and J shed 2 bases, with 13 bases lying between them. CDR3 length: 15 amino acids. Germline CDR1 reads MNHEY; CDR2 reads SVGAGI. After autologous stem cell transplantation all patients relapsed, and prior brentuximab vedotin exposure differed between cohorts. Best outcomes ranged across complete response, partial response and progressive disease.

Sample: peripheral blood mononuclear cells (PBMCs), taken before the second cycle of nivolumab. This receptor was taken from a human donor with classical Hodgkin lymphoma. The chain carries TRBV6-5 and TRBJ2-7; no firm D call. CDR3 region: CASSYARSETYEQYF. DNA for the CDR3: TGTGCCAGCAGTTACGCCCGGTCAGAAACCTACGAGCAGTACTTC.